A single T cell receptor (beta chain) is shown here with its context. It has no known antigen specificity. Nothing much larger sits one base from this clone, and base qualities are not available. TCRbeta CDR3 regions were amplified from genomic DNA by means of the immunoSEQ Assay, a bias-controlled multiplex PCR. The original methods were these. Nucleated cell counts per sample were estimated from amplification of reference gene primers within the assay. Sequence reads were collapsed and filtered to measure the absolute abundance of every unique TCRbeta CDR3 rearrangement. For each sample, productive Simpson clonality was calculated as the square root of Simpson's diversity index across productive rearrangements. TCRdb took this table from immuneACCESS and kept in-frame rearrangements with V and J called. Such tables lack part of the clones; where checked against another copy, unresolved V genes explain under half of the gap, and the rest is unexplained. Clone size and V and J calls were adopted from that table, with D and trimming inferred from the DNA. This sample holds about 150,000 clones; about four fifths were observed only once. The leading ten clones occupy approximately 12% of the sample.

Looking up the germline V gene yields CDR1 SGHTS and CDR2 YDEGEE. V is pared back by 4 bases and J by 6 bases, with 18 bases lying between the germline termini. CDR3 length: 15 amino acids, cysteine to phenylalanine. Of all the DNA, just the CDR3 is kept, 45 bases in frame from base 1. Another Seattle source contributed samples from volunteer blood donors who had recovered from COVID-19. Collaborating institutions collected whole blood in K2EDTA tubes following their own protocols. Collaborator samples were shipped for TCRbeta analysis as frozen whole blood, isolated PBMCs, or DNA extracted from either sample type. The record originates from a study of blood T cell repertoires in COVID-19 (dated by TCRdb to between 2020 and 2021). Regarding the study in general: Samples from collaborators originated in the United States, Italy and Spain and spanned both the acute and convalescent phases of COVID-19. The material from the prospective study consisted of cDNA or gDNA derived from T cells, B-cell-depleted T cells, or PBMCs. Subjects who had been exposed to COVID-19, were actively infected with it, or had recovered from it provided the deeply sampled blood TCRbeta repertoires that made up the dataset. The repertoires were made available in a free public database intended to serve as a resource for research on the immune response to SARS-CoV-2. The samples were drawn from the first 160 participants of the ongoing ImmuneRACE study and from 1,254 subjects provided by 6 global collaborators. Sample metadata almost always included a de-identified subject ID, COVID-19 status, age in years and sex. Where available, HLA class I and class II types were taken from metadata supplied by the sample provider and were not determined by assay-based typing. Study-wide findings and limitations: How much clinical and demographic metadata was included differed by source and by participant, and the metadata was provided uncurated.

The TCR comes from a man aged 65 to 79 who had recovered from COVID-19. Here the chain combines TRBV5-8 and TRBJ2-3, and perhaps TRBD2 as D gene, on 6 matching bases. The sequencing input was peripheral blood. Here the CDR3 is given as CASSPWGGKVDTQYF. The sequence in DNA is TGTGCCAGCAGCCCTTGGGGCGGGAAGGTGGATACGCAGTATTTT.